A single T cell receptor (beta chain) is shown here with its context. No antigen is known for it. Qualities for individual bases were not recorded, and no much larger clone is one base off. In total, more than 500 healthy bone marrow donors made up the cohort. At the time of sampling, all cohort members were nominally healthy, though unrecorded immune exposures were likely present. Of the 670 or so cohort members, approximately 300 had a positive CMV serostatus and about 350 had a negative one, while no CMV serostatus was recorded for the donor. Each donor provided a peripheral blood sample, and peripheral blood mononuclear cells were used for TCR beta sequencing. Genomic DNA was extracted from the blood cell samples with the Qiagen DNeasy Blood Extraction Kit. The data were taken from a study of cytomegalovirus exposure and HLA in healthy donors (dated by TCRdb to 2017 to 2019). For the wider study: According to an earlier analysis of several hundred of the donors, roughly 180 million T cells yielded 117 million unique TCR beta sequences and approximately 280 Gb of sequence data. An early release that covered more than 550 HLA-typed donors contained approximately 300 gigabases of sequencing data and around 85 million unique TCR sequences. Of the roughly 390 genotyped donors, about 80% fell in the genetic ancestry cluster associated with self-reported Caucasian donors. The study was designed to test whether signatures of past pathogen exposure could be identified by cataloging public T cell receptors. Using immunosequencing, the study profiled T cell repertoires from around 680 subjects and related those repertoires to cytomegalovirus serostatus. Besides the first cohort of more than 650 subjects, a separate validation cohort made up of 120 different subjects was used. High-throughput TCR immunosequencing, statistical association of individual TCRs with disease status, and machine learning were combined to predict cytomegalovirus infection status. A later analysis re-examined previously published TCR beta repertoires from 500 to 700 donors and added high-resolution HLA genotyping to investigate patterns of TCR occurrence. The later analysis used no new phenotypic data to find candidate immune exposures, relying instead on TCR beta sequences and their occurrence across donors. An earlier analysis of 587 of the donors used high-throughput TCR beta sequencing to judge whether each TCR beta V gene segment behaved as functional or pseudogenic. Donor age, sex, ethnicity and CMV serostatus were collected together with the repertoire data. Genome-wide SNP genotypes for about 65% of the roughly 700 donors were used in a later genetic analysis, which treated that subset as a discovery cohort. All discovery cohort repertoires had been generated on a single sequencing platform. HLA typing included class I and class II loci at four-digit resolution. The number of typed donors differed by locus: about 620-640 for A, B, C, DRB1 and DQB1; some 540 for DQA1; 606 for DPA1; and about 470 for DPB1. Several DR-DQ haplotypes were treated as single units for association and clustering because of strong linkage in the cohort. Among about 400 genotyped donors of the cohort, an average of approximately 240,000 unique TCR beta nucleotide sequences was sequenced per donor, of which about 19% were non-productive.

The library was produced with the immunoSEQ multiplex PCR assay. A mixture of 60 forward primers for TCR Vbeta segments and 13 reverse primers for TCR Jbeta segments was used in the multiplex PCR. A multiplex PCR assay on genomic DNA amplified the CDR3 region of rearranged TCR beta genes. The Illumina HiSeq System was used to sequence the amplified TCR beta libraries as 87-base-pair reads. As for the authors' bioinformatics: A later analysis counted 75 million to 100 million unique TCR beta chains across the 550 to 800 repertoires, and some 12 million of these chains were shared by at least two donors. Raw reads were error-corrected and collapsed into unique sequences with a nearest-neighbor algorithm that merged closely related sequences to remove PCR and sequencing errors. CDR3 sequences were aligned to IMGT reference sequences to assign V, D and J gene segments. For a sequence to be retained, a match of at least six nucleotides was required to both a V gene segment and a J gene segment. A rearrangement was called productive if the CDR3 had no stop codons and remained in frame with V and J, and every other rearrangement was called non-productive. CDR3 was defined by IMGT convention, running from the second conserved V-encoded cysteine to the conserved J-encoded phenylalanine. Sequences without an unambiguous match to a single V gene segment were excluded from the earlier analysis of about 600 of the donors. In an earlier analysis of roughly 500 of the donors, V segments were called functional above 56.7% productive rearrangements and were called segregating when the between-donor standard deviation exceeded 5%. To diagnose cytomegalovirus status from the catalog of TCR beta chain sequences, a statistical classification framework was built. In a later analysis, V and J genes were assigned by comparing TCR nucleotide sequences against IMGT/GENE-DB human TR gene sequences. A later analysis assigned CDR3 sequences and most-parsimonious VDJ recombination scenarios with the TCRdist pipeline. In a later analysis, each TCR beta chain was defined by its CDR3 amino acid sequence together with its V-gene family, and reads lacking a unique V-gene family were excluded. To address suspected cross-contamination and a sequencing artifact, a later analysis removed approximately 600 highly shared, low-generation-probability nucleotide sequences. In a later analysis, a clonal expansion index for each public chain was calculated from normalized within-repertoire ranks of inferred template counts. In a later analysis, generation probabilities were computed using a VDJ recombination model fitted to out-of-frame rearrangements, and the results were checked against IGoR. In a later analysis, TCR-TCR, TCR-HLA and TCR-CMV co-occurrence was scored with hypergeometric tests, and a repertoire-size bias correction was applied to TCR pairs. False discovery rates were estimated in a later analysis by permuting HLA or CMV assignments 20 times. In a later analysis, co-occurring TCRs were grouped using DBSCAN, with TCRdist sequence similarity added in when clustering inside HLA-allele-positive subsets. For co-occurrence clustering, repertoires with fewer than 30,000 or more than 120,000 public chains were excluded, along with five repertoires with anomalous nucleotide sharing. TCRdb carries this immuneACCESS record with in-frame sequences only. Its versions omit some clonotypes, under half of them owing to an unresolved V gene in the studies checked, with the rest unexplained. V and J calls and clone size are those listed in that table; D and trimming were worked out from the DNA. The sample table shows more than 55,000 clones, and roughly 84% are seen once. About 1.5% of the sample lies in the top ten.

What the research found in general, with its limitations: When HLA alleles, especially DR and DQ, strongly co-occurred, TCR associations were difficult to assign to individual alleles. While some public TCRs were present in many individuals, most TCR sequences turned up only very rarely across donors. Specific HLA alleles were associated with 15,000 to 20,000 TCR beta sequences at a false discovery rate of 0.05 in a later analysis. A later analysis found that most CMV-associated TCR beta chains appeared HLA-restricted, with HLA associations seemingly driven largely by CMV exposure. The earlier analysis of about 600 of the donors excluded some 15 rarely observed V segments, including chromosome 9 orphons, because counts were too low. Correlated functional status among segregating V segments might be attributable to linkage disequilibrium, but an unknown experimental factor could not be ruled out. A cluster of highly shared sequence variants was judged likely to represent a technical artifact of the sequencing pipeline. Because some donors lacked HLA typing at each locus, the association tests relied only on the typed subset. In a later analysis, several top co-occurrence clusters were reported to appear linked to parvovirus B19, influenza, CMV and Epstein-Barr virus. In a later analysis, HLA-associated TCR beta chains were found to be more clonally expanded and to have lower generation probabilities than equally common non-associated chains. This cohort had only TCR beta chains sequenced, and the lack of alpha or paired-chain data limited which features could be detected. Broadly in line with IMGT annotations, most TCR beta V segments showed up in productive rearrangements about 87% or about 30% of the time in an earlier analysis of several hundred of the donors. A few of the identified cytomegalovirus-associated TCR beta chains were confirmed in vitro to be specific for cytomegalovirus antigens. The classifier was reported to diagnose cytomegalovirus status with high specificity and sensitivity in both the original and validation cohorts. The 87-base-pair reads could not distinguish some IMGT-functional V segments, including TRBV6-2 and TRBV6-3, so those segments were excluded. Roughly uniform sequencing depth across donors was assumed in presence/absence analyses, although this assumption may not hold. A further reported finding was that TCR beta sequences accurately predicted the HLA-A and HLA-B alleles for most subjects in the first cohort. The study listed 164 TCR beta chains as associated with cytomegalovirus. The authors suggested that the approach could potentially be extended to other disease states and immunological phenotypes. For the cohort, immune exposure information was limited to CMV serostatus. A later genetic analysis associated a missense DCLRE1C variant with V-gene and J-gene trimming of TCR beta chains, and an independent cohort replicated the association. Compared with the approximately 720-donor mean, donors in an Asian-associated ancestry cluster had fewer N-insertions in productive TCRs, according to a later genetic analysis. A later analysis found that TCR association rates varied across HLA loci, with DRB1 alleles showing the most associated TCRs and HLA-C alleles the fewest.

Per the germline V gene (reference sequence), SGHNT is the CDR1 and YYREEE is the CDR2. The CDR3 covers 15 residues, taking in both the cysteine and the phenylalanine. The kept DNA is CDR3 alone, 45 bases in frame from the first base. The origin of this receptor is a human donor in good health. In this chain, TRBV5-4 is recombined with TRBJ2-5, and TRBD2 aligns with 11 junction nucleotides. The DNA matches TRBJ2-7 better at its end, which makes the J call doubtful. What was sequenced was PBMCs. In nucleotides, the sequence is TGTGCCAGCAGCAACAGACTAGCGGGGTCCTACGAGCAGTACTTC. It translates as CASSNRLAGSYEQYF.